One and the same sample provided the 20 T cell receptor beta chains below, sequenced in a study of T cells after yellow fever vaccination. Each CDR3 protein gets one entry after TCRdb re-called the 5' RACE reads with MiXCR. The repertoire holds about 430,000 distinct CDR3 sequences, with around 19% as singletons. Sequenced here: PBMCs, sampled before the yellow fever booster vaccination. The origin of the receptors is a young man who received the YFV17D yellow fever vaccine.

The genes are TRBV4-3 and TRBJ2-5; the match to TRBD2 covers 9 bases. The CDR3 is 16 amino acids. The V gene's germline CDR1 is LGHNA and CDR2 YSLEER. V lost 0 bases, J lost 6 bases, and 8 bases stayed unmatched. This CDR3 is CASSQDIAGGPKTQYF. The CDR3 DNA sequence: TGCGCCAGCAGCCAAGACATCGCGGGGGGGCCGAAGACCCAGTACTTC.

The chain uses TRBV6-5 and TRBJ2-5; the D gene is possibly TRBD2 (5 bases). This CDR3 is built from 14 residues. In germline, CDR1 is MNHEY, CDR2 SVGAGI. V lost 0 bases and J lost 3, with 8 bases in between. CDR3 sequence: CASSYSGSEETQYF. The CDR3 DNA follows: TGTGCCAGCAGTTACTCAGGGAGCGAAGAGACCCAGTACTTC.

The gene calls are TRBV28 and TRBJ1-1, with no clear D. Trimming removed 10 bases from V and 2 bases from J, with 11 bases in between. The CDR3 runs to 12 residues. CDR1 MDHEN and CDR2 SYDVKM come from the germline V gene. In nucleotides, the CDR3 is TGTGCCACCCACTGGTTAAACACTGAAGCTTTCTTT. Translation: CATHWLNTEAFF. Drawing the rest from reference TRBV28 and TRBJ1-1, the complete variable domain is DVKVTQSSRYLVKRTGEKVFLECVQDMDHENMFWYRQDPGLGLRLIYFSYDVKMKEKGDIPEGYSVSREKKERFSLILESASTNQTSMYLCATHWLNTEAFFGQGTRLTVV.

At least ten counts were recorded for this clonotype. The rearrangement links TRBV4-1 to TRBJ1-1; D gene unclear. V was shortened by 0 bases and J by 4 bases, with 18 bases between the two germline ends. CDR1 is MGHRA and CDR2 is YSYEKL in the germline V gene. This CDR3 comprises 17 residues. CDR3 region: CASSQDRSPQVGTEAFF. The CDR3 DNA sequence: TGCGCCAGCAGCCAAGATAGGAGCCCGCAGGTTGGCACTGAAGCTTTCTTT.

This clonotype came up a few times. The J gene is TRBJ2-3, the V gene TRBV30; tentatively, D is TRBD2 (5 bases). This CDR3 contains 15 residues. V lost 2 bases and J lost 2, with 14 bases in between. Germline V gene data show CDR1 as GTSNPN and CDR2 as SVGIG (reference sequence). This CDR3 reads CAWSSGRSSTDTQYF. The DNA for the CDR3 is TGTGCCTGGAGTAGCGGCCGATCATCCACAGATACGCAGTATTTT.

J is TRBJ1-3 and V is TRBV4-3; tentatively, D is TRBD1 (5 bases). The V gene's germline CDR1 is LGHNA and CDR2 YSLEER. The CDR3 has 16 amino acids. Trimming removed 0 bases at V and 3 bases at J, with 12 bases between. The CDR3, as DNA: TGCGCCAGCAGCCAAGACGGTAGGGGTTTTGGAAACACCATATATTTT. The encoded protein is CASSQDGRGFGNTIYF.

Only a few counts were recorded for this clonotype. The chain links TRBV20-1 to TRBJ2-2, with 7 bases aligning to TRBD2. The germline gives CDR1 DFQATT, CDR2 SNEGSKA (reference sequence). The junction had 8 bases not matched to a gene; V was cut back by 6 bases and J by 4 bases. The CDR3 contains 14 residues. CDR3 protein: CSAPPSGRTGELFF. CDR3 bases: TGCAGTGCCCCTCCTAGCGGACGCACCGGGGAGCTGTTTTTT.

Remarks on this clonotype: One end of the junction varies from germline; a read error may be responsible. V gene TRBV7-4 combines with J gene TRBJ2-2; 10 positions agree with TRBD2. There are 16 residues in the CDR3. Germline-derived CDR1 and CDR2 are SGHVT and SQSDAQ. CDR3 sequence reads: CASSLAGDPNTGELFF. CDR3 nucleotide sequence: TGTGCCAGCAGCCTAGCGGGGGACCCGAACACCGGGGAGCTGTTTTTT.

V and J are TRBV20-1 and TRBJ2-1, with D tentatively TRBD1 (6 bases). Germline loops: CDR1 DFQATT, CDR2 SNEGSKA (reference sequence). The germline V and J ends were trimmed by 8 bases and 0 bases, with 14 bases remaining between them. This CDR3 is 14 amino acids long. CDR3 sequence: CSYQGFSSYNEQFF. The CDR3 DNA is TGCAGTTATCAGGGGTTTAGCTCCTACAATGAGCAGTTCTTC.

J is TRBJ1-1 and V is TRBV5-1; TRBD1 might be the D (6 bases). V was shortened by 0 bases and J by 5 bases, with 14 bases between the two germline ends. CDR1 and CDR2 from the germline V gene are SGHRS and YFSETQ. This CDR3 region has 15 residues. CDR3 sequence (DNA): TGCGCCAGCAGCTTGGGGGTTGGGGGCCCGACTGAAGCTTTCTTT. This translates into CASSLGVGGPTEAFF. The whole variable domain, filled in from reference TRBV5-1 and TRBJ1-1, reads KAGVTQTPRYLIKTRGQQVTLSCSPISGHRSVSWYQQTPGQGLQFLFEYFSETQRNKGNFPGRFSGRQFSNSRSEMNVSTLELGDSALYLCASSLGVGGPTEAFFGQGTRLTVV.

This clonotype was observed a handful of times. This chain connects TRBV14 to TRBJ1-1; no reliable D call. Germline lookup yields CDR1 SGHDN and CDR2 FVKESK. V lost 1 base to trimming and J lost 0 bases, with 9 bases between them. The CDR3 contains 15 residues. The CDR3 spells CASSQGWNVNTEAFF. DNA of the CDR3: TGTGCCAGCAGCCAAGGTTGGAATGTGAACACTGAAGCTTTCTTT.

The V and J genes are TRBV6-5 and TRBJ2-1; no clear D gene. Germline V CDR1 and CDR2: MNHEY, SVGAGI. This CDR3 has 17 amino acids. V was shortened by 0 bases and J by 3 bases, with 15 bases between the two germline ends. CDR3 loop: CASSYSRPRSLYNEQFF. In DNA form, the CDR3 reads TGTGCCAGCAGTTACTCACGGCCGAGGTCTCTCTACAATGAGCAGTTCTTC.

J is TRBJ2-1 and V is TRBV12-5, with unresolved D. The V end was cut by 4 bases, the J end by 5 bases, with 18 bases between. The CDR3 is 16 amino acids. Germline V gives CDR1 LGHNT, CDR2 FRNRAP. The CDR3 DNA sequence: TGTGCTAGTGGTTACTTGGAACCCAGTACAAACAATGAGCAGTTCTTC. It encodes CASGYLEPSTNNEQFF.

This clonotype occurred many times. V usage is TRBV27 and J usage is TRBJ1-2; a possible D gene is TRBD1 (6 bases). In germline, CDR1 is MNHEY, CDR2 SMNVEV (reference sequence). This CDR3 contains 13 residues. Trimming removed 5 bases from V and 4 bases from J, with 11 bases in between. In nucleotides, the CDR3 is TGTGCCAGCAGTCCCTGGACAGCCTATGGCTACACCTTC. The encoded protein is CASSPWTAYGYTF.

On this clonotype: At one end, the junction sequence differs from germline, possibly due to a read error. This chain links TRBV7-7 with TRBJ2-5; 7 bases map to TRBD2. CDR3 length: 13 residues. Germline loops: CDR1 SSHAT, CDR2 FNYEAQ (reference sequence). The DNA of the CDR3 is TGTGCTAGCAGCTTACGGGAGGAAGAGACCCAGTACTTC. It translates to CASSLREEETQYF.

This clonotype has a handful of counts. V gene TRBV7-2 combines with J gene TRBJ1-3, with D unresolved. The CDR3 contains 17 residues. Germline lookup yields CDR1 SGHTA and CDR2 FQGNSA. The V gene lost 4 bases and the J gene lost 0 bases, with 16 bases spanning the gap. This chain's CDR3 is CASSSANTVNSGNTIYF. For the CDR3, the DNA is TGTGCCAGCAGCTCGGCCAATACAGTCAACTCTGGAAACACCATATATTTT.

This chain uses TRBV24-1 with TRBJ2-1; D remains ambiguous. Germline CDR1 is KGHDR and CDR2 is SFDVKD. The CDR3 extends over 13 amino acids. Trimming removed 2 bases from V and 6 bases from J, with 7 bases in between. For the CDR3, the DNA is TGTGCCACCAGTGATTCCCACATCAATGAGCAGTTCTTC. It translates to CATSDSHINEQFF.

This chain's CDR3 is CASSTPSSENYGYTF. Here the CDR3 DNA reads TGTGCCAGCAGCACACCGAGCTCGGAAAACTATGGCTACACCTTC. The chain carries TRBV11-2 and TRBJ1-2; no reliable D call. The ends were cut back, 5 bases at V and 2 bases at J, with 15 bases in the middle. Germline CDR1 SGHAT, CDR2 FQNNGV. The CDR3 totals 15 residues.

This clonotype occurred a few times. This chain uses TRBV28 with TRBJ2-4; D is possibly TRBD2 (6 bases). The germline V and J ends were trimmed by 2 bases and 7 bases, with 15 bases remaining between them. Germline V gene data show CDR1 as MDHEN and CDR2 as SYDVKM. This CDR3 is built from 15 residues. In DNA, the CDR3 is TGTGCCAGCAGTTTACGGTCCGGAGGAGGGAACATTCAGTACTTC. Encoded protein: CASSLRSGGGNIQYF.

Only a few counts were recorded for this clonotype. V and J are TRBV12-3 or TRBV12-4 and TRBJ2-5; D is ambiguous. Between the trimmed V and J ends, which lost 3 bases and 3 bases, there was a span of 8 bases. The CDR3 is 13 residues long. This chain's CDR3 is CASSLAIEETQYF. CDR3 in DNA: TGTGCCAGCAGTTTGGCTATAGAAGAGACCCAGTACTTC.